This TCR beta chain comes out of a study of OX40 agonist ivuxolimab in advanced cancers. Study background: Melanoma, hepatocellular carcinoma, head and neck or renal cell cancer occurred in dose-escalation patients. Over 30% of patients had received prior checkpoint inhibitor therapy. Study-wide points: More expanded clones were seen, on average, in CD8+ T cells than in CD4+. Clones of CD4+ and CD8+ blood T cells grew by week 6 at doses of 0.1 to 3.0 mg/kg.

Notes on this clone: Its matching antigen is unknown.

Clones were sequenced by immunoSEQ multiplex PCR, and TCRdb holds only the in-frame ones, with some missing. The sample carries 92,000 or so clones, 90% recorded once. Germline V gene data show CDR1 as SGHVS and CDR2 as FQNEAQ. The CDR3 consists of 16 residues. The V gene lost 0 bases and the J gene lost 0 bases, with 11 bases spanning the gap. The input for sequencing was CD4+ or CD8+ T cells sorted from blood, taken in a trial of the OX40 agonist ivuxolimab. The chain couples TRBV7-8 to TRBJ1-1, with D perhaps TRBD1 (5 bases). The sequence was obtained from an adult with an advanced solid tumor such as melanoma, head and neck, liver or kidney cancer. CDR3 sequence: CASSLAGPGLNTEAFF. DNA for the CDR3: TGTGCCAGCAGCTTAGCTGGCCCGGGACTGAACACTGAAGCTTTCTTT.